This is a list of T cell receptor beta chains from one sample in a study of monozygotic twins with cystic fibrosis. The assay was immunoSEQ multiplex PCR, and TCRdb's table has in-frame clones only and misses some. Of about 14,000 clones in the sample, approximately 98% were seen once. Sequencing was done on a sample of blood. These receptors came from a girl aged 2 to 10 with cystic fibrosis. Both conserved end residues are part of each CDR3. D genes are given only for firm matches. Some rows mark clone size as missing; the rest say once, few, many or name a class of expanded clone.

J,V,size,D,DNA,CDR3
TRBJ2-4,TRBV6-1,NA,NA,TGTGCCAGCAGTGAATCTCCAGGGGTAGTTAGTAACATTCAGTACTTC,CASSESPGVVSNIQYF
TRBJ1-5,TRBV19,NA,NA,TGTGCCAGTAGGTCGATGGATCAGCCCCAGCATTTT,CASRSMDQPQHF
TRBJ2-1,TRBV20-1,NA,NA,TGCAGTGCTAGTAGGATTCAGTTCTTC,CSASRIQFF
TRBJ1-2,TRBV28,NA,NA,TGTGCCAGCAGCCGGAGCGGAACCTACTTC,CASSRSGTYF
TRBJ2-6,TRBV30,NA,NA,TGTGCCTGGAGCGTGGTTGGGGCCAACGTCCTGACTTTC,CAWSVVGANVLTF
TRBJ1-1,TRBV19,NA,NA,TGTGCCAGTCGATCCCTTAAGGGGGAGGGGAACACTGAAGCTTTCTTT,CASRSLKGEGNTEAFF
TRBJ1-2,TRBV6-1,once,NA,TGTGCCAGCCGACCGACCTTACACTATGGCTACACCTTC,CASRPTLHYGYTF
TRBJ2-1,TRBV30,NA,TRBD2,TGTGCCTGGAGTGGGGGGATAGCGGGGAGCTCCTACAATGAGCAGTTCTTC,CAWSGGIAGSSYNEQFF
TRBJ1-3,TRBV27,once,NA,TGTGCCACTTCCAGAGCCTCTGGAAACACCATATATTTT,CATSRASGNTIYF
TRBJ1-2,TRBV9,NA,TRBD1,TGTGCCAGCAGCCGGGACAGACCCCAAGCTAACTATGGCTACACCTTC,CASSRDRPQANYGYTF
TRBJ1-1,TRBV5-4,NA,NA,TGTGCCAGCAGCTTGGCTGTCCGGGCCATGAACACTGAAGCTTTCTTT,CASSLAVRAMNTEAFF
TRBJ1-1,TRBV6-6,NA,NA,TGTGCCAGCAGCCCCCCGAGGCGGGGGCTATACACTGAAGCTTTCTTT,CASSPPRRGLYTEAFF
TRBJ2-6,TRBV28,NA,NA,TGTGCCAGCAGTACCTTCGGGGGGGCCAACGTCCTGACTTTC,CASSTFGGANVLTF
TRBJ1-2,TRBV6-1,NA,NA,TGTGCCGGAAGGGGGAGGGGGTATACTAACTATGGCTACACCTTC,CAGRGRGYTNYGYTF
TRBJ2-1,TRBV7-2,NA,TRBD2,TGTGCCAGCAGCCCTTGGACTAGCGGGAGTTACAATGAGCAGTTCTTC,CASSPWTSGSYNEQFF
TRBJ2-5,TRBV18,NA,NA,TGTGCCAGCTCACCGCCCAGTCCGAAGACCCAGTACTTC,CASSPPSPKTQYF
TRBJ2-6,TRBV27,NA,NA,TGTGCCAGCAGTCCGTATGGGGCCAACGTCCTGACTTTC,CASSPYGANVLTF
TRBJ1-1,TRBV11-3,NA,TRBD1,TGTGCCAGCAGCCAGACCAGGGGGGCTGAAGCTTTCTTT,CASSQTRGAEAFF
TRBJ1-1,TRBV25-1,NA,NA,TGTGCCAGCAGTGAGTACCAGATGGGCACTGAAGCTTTCTTT,CASSEYQMGTEAFF
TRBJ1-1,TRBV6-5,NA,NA,TGTGCCAGCAGTCGGACAGTAATTGAGACTGAAGCTTTCTTT,CASSRTVIETEAFF
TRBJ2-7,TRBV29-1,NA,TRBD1,TGCAGCGTTGGCGACAGGGAGCAGCAGTACTTC,CSVGDREQQYF
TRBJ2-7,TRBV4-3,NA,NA,TGCGCCAGCAGCCAGCAGGGCCGGGGCTACGAGCAGTACTTC,CASSQQGRGYEQYF
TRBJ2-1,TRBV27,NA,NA,NA,CASSTSTSANSYNEQFF
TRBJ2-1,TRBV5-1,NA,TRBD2,TGCGCCAGCAGCTTCCCGAACAGGACTAGCGGGAGGGGCGGTGAGCAGTTCTTC,CASSFPNRTSGRGGEQFF
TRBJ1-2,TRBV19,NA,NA,TGTGCCAGTAGTATAGCTCTGGCCACCCCCATGGGCTACACCTTC,CASSIALATPMGYTF
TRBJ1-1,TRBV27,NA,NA,TGTGCCAGCAGTTTCTCGGGGAACACTGAAGCTTTCTTT,CASSFSGNTEAFF
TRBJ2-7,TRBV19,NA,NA,TGTGCCAGTAGCTTAACGGCAGGGGCCTACGAGCAGTACTTC,CASSLTAGAYEQYF
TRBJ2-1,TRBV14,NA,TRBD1,TGTGCCAGCAGCGCACCGGGACAGGGGTCGTTCTTC,CASSAPGQGSFF